This TCR beta chain was recorded in a study of blood T cell repertoires in COVID-19. CDR3 size: 17 residues. V lost 3 bases to trimming and J lost 2 bases; unmatched junction nucleotides: 8. From germline, CDR1 is KGHSH and CDR2 LQKENI. Sequencing was performed with immunoSEQ multiplex PCR; in TCRdb, only in-frame clones are kept and a portion is missing. Among tens of thousands of clones listed, just over 85% were seen once. The chain employs TRBV18 and TRBJ2-5, with 11 nucleotides matching TRBD2. Sequencing input: peripheral blood. The sequence derives from a woman aged 80 or over with active or convalescent COVID-19. CDR3 DNA sequence: TGTGCCAGCTCACCCTTCACTAGCGGGGGACAACAAGAGACCCAGTACTTC. Protein: CASSPFTSGGQQETQYF.